This entry lists 23 T cell receptor beta chains sequenced from one sample in a study of cytotoxic CD8 clonotypes in ibrutinib-treated CLL. Produced via immunoSEQ multiplex PCR; TCRdb's table is partial and in-frame only. The table records roughly 160,000 clones, around 80% of them present only once. This sample comprised PBMCs, obtained after 24 months of ibrutinib treatment. The receptor set was obtained from a human donor with chronic lymphocytic leukemia.

J is TRBJ1-1 and V is TRBV25-1; D unclear. Germline lookup yields CDR1 MGHDK and CDR2 SYGVNS. V was cut by 5 bases and J by 1 base, with 8 bases left in between. CDR3 length equals 13 residues. CDR3: CASSKIGNTEAFF. The CDR3, as DNA: TGTGCCAGCAGTAAAATAGGGAACACTGAAGCTTTCTTT.

V usage is TRBV6-5 and J usage is TRBJ2-2; 8 bases align to TRBD2. Losses at the gene ends were 10 bases for V and 3 bases for J; bases not matched to a gene: 4. CDR1 MNHEY and CDR2 SVGAGI come from the germline V gene. The CDR3 covers 13 residues. The CDR3 nucleotides read TGTGCCACAGCGGGAGTCGACACCGGGGAGCTGTTTTTT. It codes for CATAGVDTGELFF.

For the CDR3, the DNA is TGTGCCAGCAGCTTAAATAACAATGAGCAGTTCTTC. It is translated as CASSLNNNEQFF. The chain carries TRBV7-9 and TRBJ2-1; no clear D gene. In germline, CDR1 is SEHNR, CDR2 FQNEAQ (reference sequence). CDR3 length equals 12 residues. Trimming stripped 2 bases from V and 5 bases from J, with 4 bases between. Drawing the rest from reference TRBV7-9 and TRBJ2-1, the complete variable domain is DTGVSQNPRHKITKRGQNVTFRCDPISEHNRLYWYRQTLGQGPEFLTYFQNEAQLEKSRLLSDRFSAERPKGSFSTLEIQRTEQGDSAMYLCASSLNNNEQFFGPGTRLTVL.

The chain employs TRBV11-2 and TRBJ2-5; tentative D call: TRBD2 (6 bases). Germline lookup yields CDR1 SGHAT and CDR2 FQNNGV. Trimming left V 0 bases short and J 13 bases short, with 12 bases between. The CDR3 has 12 residues. This CDR3 reads CASSLERTGRYF. For the CDR3, the DNA is TGTGCCAGCAGCTTAGAGAGAACCGGGAGGTACTTC.

This clone came up once. The V gene is TRBV5-7, the J gene TRBJ2-5, with 15 bases aligning to TRBD2. TRBV5-7 is filed as an ORF, its function uncertain. The CDR3 consists of 17 residues. After removal of 1 base from V and 5 bases from J, the junction contained 6 bases not matched to a gene. Written as DNA, the CDR3 is TGTGCCAGCAGCTTGATCGGACTAGCGGGAGGGCACGAGACCCAGTACTTC. It is translated as CASSLIGLAGGHETQYF.

The V and J genes are TRBV2 and TRBJ2-3; TRBD2 matches at 11 bases. Germline loops: CDR1 SNHLY, CDR2 FYNNEI. The CDR3 contains 17 residues. Trimming at V came to 7 bases and at J to 6 bases, leaving 15 bases not matched to a gene. Here the CDR3 DNA reads TGTGCCAGCAACCACCGGGGAGTAGCGGGGGGGAGGGATACGCAGTATTTT. Encoded protein: CASNHRGVAGGRDTQYF. The full variable domain, rest sourced from reference TRBV2 and TRBJ2-3, is EPEVTQTPSHQVTQMGQEVILRCVPISNHLYFYWYRQILGQKVEFLVSFYNNEISEKSEIFDDQFSVERPDGSNFTLKIRSTKLEDSAMYFCASNHRGVAGGRDTQYFGPGTRLTVL.

V and J are TRBV30 and TRBJ1-2; 8 bases align to TRBD1. CDR1 GTSNPN and CDR2 SVGIG come from the germline V gene (reference sequence). CDR3 size: 13 residues. With V trimmed by 5 bases and J by 7 bases, 9 bases remained unmatched. CDR3 nucleotide sequence: TGTGCCTGGGCCGGACAGGGTTTTAGTGGCTACACCTTC. Encoded protein: CAWAGQGFSGYTF.

The DNA for the CDR3 is TGTGCCAGCAGCTCCGGGGACAGTTTGAACACTGAAGCTTTCTTT. Its translation is CASSSGDSLNTEAFF. V and J are TRBV11-2 and TRBJ1-1, with 7 bases matching TRBD1. Germline V gene data show CDR1 as SGHAT and CDR2 as FQNNGV. Germline trimming cut 4 bases from V and 0 bases from J; bases unmatched to any gene: 5. The CDR3 has 15 residues.

The V gene is TRBV28, the J gene TRBJ2-5; 7 bases are a match to TRBD1. The germline V gene encodes CDR1 MDHEN and CDR2 SYDVKM. The trim removed 5 bases at V and 3 bases at J, leaving 9 bases unmatched. CDR3 length equals 15 residues. CDR3 nucleotides: TGTGCCAGCAGTCTACCCGGGACAGAAAAAGAGACCCAGTACTTC. It translates to CASSLPGTEKETQYF.

The V and J genes are TRBV30 and TRBJ1-4; 10 positions agree with TRBD1. Trimming took 3 bases from V and 8 from J; bases not matched to a gene: 9. The CDR3 runs to 15 residues. Germline values: CDR1 GTSNPN, CDR2 SVGIG (reference sequence). Here the CDR3 DNA reads TGTGCCTGGAGACCGGGACAGGGGATGAGGGAAAAACTGTTTTTT. Its translation is CAWRPGQGMREKLFF.

This sequence joins TRBV25-1 and TRBJ2-7, with D unclear. Deletions cut 0 bases from V and 2 bases from J, with 2 bases between. CDR1 is MGHDK, CDR2 SYGVNS, per germline. The CDR3 totals 12 residues. CDR3 in DNA: TGTGCCAGCAGTGAATATCCCTACGAGCAGTACTTC. It encodes CASSEYPYEQYF.

This rearrangement joins TRBV9 to TRBJ2-1; no clear D. The CDR3 is 15 residues long. V lost 0 bases, J lost 3 bases, and 10 bases lay in between. Germline CDR1 and CDR2: SGDLS and YYNGEE. CDR3 DNA: TGTGCCAGCAGCGTAGTATCGGGCGACTACAATGAGCAGTTCTTC. This encodes CASSVVSGDYNEQFF.

This clone was detected once. The CDR3 protein is CASSLDLIPNTEAFF. In DNA, the CDR3 is TGTGCCAGCAGCTTAGACCTTATCCCGAACACTGAAGCTTTCTTT. The gene calls are TRBV7-2 and TRBJ1-1; D is uncertain. Germline V gives CDR1 SGHTA, CDR2 FQGNSA. This CDR3 comprises 15 residues. V shed 1 base and J shed 1 base, with 10 bases lying between them.

The table lists this clone with a few counts. The V call is TRBV10-3, the J call TRBJ1-5, with unresolved D. The CDR3 loop spans 13 amino acids. V gave up 0 bases and J gave up 2 bases, with 2 bases separating them. Germline CDR1 reads ENHRY; CDR2 reads SYGVKD. CDR3: CAISESGNQPQHF. CDR3 coding DNA: TGTGCCATCAGTGAGTCTGGCAATCAGCCCCAGCATTTT.

The genes are TRBV28 and TRBJ2-1; D not resolved. With 4 bases removed from V and 6 bases from J, the gap between germline ends came to 16 bases. CDR1 and CDR2 from the germline V gene are MDHEN and SYDVKM. This CDR3 spans 15 amino acids. The CDR3 sequence is CASSSPAAGSNEQFF. The CDR3 DNA sequence: TGTGCCAGCAGTTCACCCGCGGCAGGATCCAATGAGCAGTTCTTC.

CDR3 nucleotides: TGTGCCAGCAGGGACCGGGGGGGGTACGAGCAGTACTTC. Amino acids: CASRDRGGYEQYF. The chain has TRBV6-6 and TRBJ2-7, with 8 bases identical to TRBD2. The CDR3 covers 13 residues. After removal of 6 bases from V and 4 bases from J, the junction contained 5 bases not matched to a gene. Germline CDR1 is MNHNY and CDR2 is SVGAGI (reference sequence).

The chain has TRBV6-4 and TRBJ2-3; either TRBD1 or TRBD2 may supply D (5 bases each). The CDR3 runs to 13 residues. The germline gives CDR1 MRHNA, CDR2 SNTAGT. The V end was cut by 2 bases, the J end by 2 bases, with 5 bases between. The CDR3 sequence is CASSDGTTDTQYF. In DNA, the CDR3 is TGTGCCAGCAGTGACGGGACCACAGATACGCAGTATTTT.

The V call is TRBV6-6, the J call TRBJ1-2, with D uncertain. The CDR3 loop spans 12 amino acids. With 2 bases removed from V and 7 bases from J, the gap between germline ends came to 8 bases. In germline, CDR1 is MNHNY, CDR2 SVGAGI (reference sequence). The CDR3 sequence is CASSYSGFGYTF. The CDR3 DNA sequence: TGTGCCAGCAGTTACAGTGGGTTTGGCTACACCTTC.

This rearrangement joins TRBV7-2 to TRBJ1-3; no definite D call. Trimming pared 5 bases from V and 1 base from J, leaving 9 bases between. The CDR3 covers 14 residues. Germline CDR1 is SGHTA and CDR2 is FQGNSA. This chain's CDR3 is CASSLMGSGNTIYF. The CDR3 DNA is TGTGCCAGCAGCCTTATGGGGTCTGGAAACACCATATATTTT.

In this sample, this clone turned up a few times. The chain employs TRBV4-2 and TRBJ1-2; D uncertain. This CDR3 region has 13 residues. The V end lost 0 bases, the J end lost 8 bases, and 10 bases lay between the germline ends. The germline CDR1 and CDR2 sequences are LGHNA and YNFKEQ. CDR3 loop: CASSQEGRGGYTF. CDR3 sequence (DNA): TGTGCCAGCAGCCAAGAGGGTCGAGGAGGCTACACCTTC.

The chain has TRBV2 and TRBJ2-1, with 14 bases matching TRBD2. Germline CDR1 is SNHLY and CDR2 is FYNNEI. The CDR3 consists of 14 residues. The junction had 5 bases not matched to a gene; V was cut back by 9 bases and J by 7 bases. The CDR3 region is CARAGLAGANEQFF. The CDR3 nucleotides read TGTGCCAGAGCGGGACTAGCGGGGGCTAATGAGCAGTTCTTC.

This clone was seen only a few times. V gene TRBV20-1 combines with J gene TRBJ1-5; no clear D gene. The V gene lost 4 bases and the J gene lost 9 bases, with 10 bases spanning the gap. Germline V lookup: CDR1 DFQATT, CDR2 SNEGSKA (reference sequence). The CDR3 has 11 residues. CDR3 sequence: CSAKDAGPQHF. DNA of the CDR3: TGCAGTGCTAAGGACGCGGGGCCCCAGCATTTT.

This clone was seen only a few times. The J gene is TRBJ1-5, the V gene TRBV2; D gene uncertain. V shed 4 bases and J shed 9 bases, with 7 bases lying between them. Looked up from germline, CDR1 is SNHLY and CDR2 is FYNNEI. This CDR3 has 11 residues. Written as DNA, the CDR3 is TGTGCCAGCAGTGGGGGTAGGCCCCAGCATTTT. This gives the protein CASSGGRPQHF.